A selection of T cell receptor beta chains follows, all from one sample in a study of cytotoxic CD8 clonotypes in ibrutinib-treated CLL. Profiled with immunoSEQ multiplex PCR; TCRdb holds only in-frame clones, not every one. The sample lists 110,000 to 150,000 clones; approximately 80% were seen once. This sample comprised PBMCs, obtained after 24 months of ibrutinib treatment. These receptors originate from a human donor with chronic lymphocytic leukemia. Both conserved end residues are part of each CDR3. A D gene is named only where the DNA matches it firmly. The listing skips clone size in some rows; elsewhere it reads once, few, many or a size class.

CDR3 | DNA | J | V | size | D
CASSKGVGRQGDPYTGELFF | TGTGCCAGCAGCAAAGGGGTCGGACGGCAGGGTGACCCCTACACCGGGGAGCTGTTTTTT | TRBJ2-2 | TRBV11-3 | - | -
CASSIAGLAGNEQFF | TGTGCCAGCAGCATAGCGGGCCTTGCGGGGAATGAGCAGTTCTTC | TRBJ2-1 | TRBV7-2 | - | TRBD2
CASSARVPYNSPLHF | TGTGCCAGCAGTGCCCGGGTGCCTTATAATTCACCCCTCCACTTT | TRBJ1-6 | TRBV27 | - | -
CASSLSTGAWYEQYF | TGTGCCAGCAGCTTATCGACAGGGGCGTGGTACGAGCAGTACTTC | TRBJ2-7 | TRBV5-5 | - | TRBD1
CASSLAGDRRNEQFF | TGTGCCAGCAGCTTAGCGGGGGACCGACGGAATGAGCAGTTCTTC | TRBJ2-1 | TRBV7-2 | - | -
CASSLWRTSSYEQYF | TGTGCCAGCAGTTTATGGCGCACCAGCTCCTACGAGCAGTACTTC | TRBJ2-7 | TRBV28 | - | -
CASSGDSPYNEQFF | TGTGCCAGCAGTGGGGACTCCCCCTACAATGAGCAGTTCTTC | TRBJ2-1 | TRBV25-1 | - | -
CASSLFDQGRSYYEQYF | TGTGCCAGCAGCTTGTTTGATCAGGGCAGGTCGTACTACGAGCAGTACTTC | TRBJ2-7 | TRBV5-4 | - | -
CASSAGADQETQYF | TGTGCCAGCAGCGCTGGGGCGGACCAAGAGACCCAGTACTTC | TRBJ2-5 | TRBV5-4 | - | -
CCVRGQAADTQYF | TGTTGCGTGCGGGGGCAGGCCGCAGATACGCAGTATTTT | TRBJ2-3 | TRBV28 | - | -
CASSTQGQIEAFF | TGTGCCAGCAGCACACAGGGTCAGATTGAAGCTTTCTTT | TRBJ1-1 | TRBV6-5 | - | -
CAWSVGSSMGETQYF | TGTGCCTGGAGTGTAGGGTCCTCCATGGGAGAGACCCAGTACTTC | TRBJ2-5 | TRBV30 | - | -
CASSATGGITDTQYF | TGTGCCAGCAGCGCGACAGGGGGGATCACAGATACGCAGTATTTT | TRBJ2-3 | TRBV9 | - | TRBD1
CASSYSGGSGYTF | TGTGCCAGCAGTTACTCGGGGGGTAGCGGCTACACCTTC | TRBJ1-2 | TRBV6-5 | few | -
CASSLGQETDTQYF | TGCGCCAGCAGCTTGGGTCAGGAAACAGATACGCAGTATTTT | TRBJ2-3 | TRBV5-1 | - | -
CASSQVGQSSPLHF | TGCGCCAGCAGCCAAGTGGGACAGTCTTCACCCCTCCACTTT | TRBJ1-6 | TRBV4-3 | - | TRBD1
CASSQDDGHLGEKLFF | TGCGCCAGCAGCCAAGACGACGGTCACTTGGGTGAAAAACTGTTTTTT | TRBJ1-4 | TRBV4-3 | - | -
CATTLLRGRVPPPYTF | TGTGCCACCACCCTTCTCCGCGGGAGGGTACCGCCCCCCTACACCTTC | TRBJ1-2 | TRBV7-9 | - | -
CASSLLHGYTF | TGTGCCAGCAGTTTGCTTCACGGCTACACCTTC | TRBJ1-2 | TRBV28 | - | -
CASSQGPPGTGNEKLFF | TGCGCCAGCAGCCAAGGCCCCCCCGGGACAGGGAATGAAAAACTGTTTTTT | TRBJ1-4 | TRBV4-3 | - | TRBD1
CASSPTPRGTGELFF | TGTGCCAGCAGCCCGACCCCCAGGGGAACCGGGGAGCTGTTTTTT | TRBJ2-2 | TRBV4-2 | few | -
CASSPQDQETQYF | TGTGCCAGCTCACCGCAGGACCAAGAGACCCAGTACTTC | TRBJ2-5 | TRBV18 | few | -
CASSQDWTPDGGREQYF | TGTGCCAGCAGCCAAGATTGGACCCCCGACGGGGGTAGGGAGCAGTACTTC | TRBJ2-7 | TRBV4-2 | - | -
CASSETALAERNEQFF | TGTGCCAGCAGTGAGACGGCTCTAGCGGAGAGGAATGAGCAGTTCTTC | TRBJ2-1 | TRBV6-1 | - | TRBD2
CASSLDGASDNEQFF | TGTGCCAGCAGCTTAGATGGGGCGTCAGACAATGAGCAGTTCTTC | TRBJ2-1 | TRBV7-2 | - | -
CATIPGWGQPQHF | TGTGCCACCATCCCCGGATGGGGTCAGCCCCAGCATTTT | TRBJ1-5 | TRBV6-6 | few | -
CASSLRWGWSNQPQHF | TGTGCCAGCAGTTTGCGGTGGGGGTGGAGCAATCAGCCCCAGCATTTT | TRBJ1-5 | TRBV28 | few | -
CSVEPTGGGEAFF | TGCAGCGTTGAACCGACAGGGGGAGGAGAAGCTTTCTTT | TRBJ1-1 | TRBV29-1 | few | TRBD1
CASSDGTSSTDTQYF | TGTGCCAGCAGTGACGGGACTAGCAGCACAGATACGCAGTATTTT | TRBJ2-3 | TRBV6-4 | few | TRBD2
CASKNGQGSYEQYF | TGTGCCAGCAAAAACGGACAGGGGTCCTACGAGCAGTACTTC | TRBJ2-7 | TRBV6-5 | - | TRBD1
CASQSDRQNTEAFF | TGTGCCAGCCAGAGCGACAGACAGAACACTGAAGCTTTCTTT | TRBJ1-1 | TRBV2 | once | -
CASARQGGTDTQYF | TGTGCCAGCGCCCGGCAGGGAGGCACAGATACGCAGTATTTT | TRBJ2-3 | TRBV7-2 | - | -
CASSLGGSGANYGYTF | TGTGCCAGCAGTTTAGGAGGTTCAGGAGCTAACTATGGCTACACCTTC | TRBJ1-2 | TRBV28 | - | -
CASSSGTPSYEQYF | TGTGCCAGCAGTTCCGGGACACCTAGCTACGAGCAGTACTTC | TRBJ2-7 | TRBV6-5 | - | -
CASSPSGTADQPQHF | TGCGCCAGCAGCCCCAGCGGGACAGCTGATCAGCCCCAGCATTTT | TRBJ1-5 | TRBV5-1 | - | TRBD1
CASSIAGRKETQYF | TGTGCCAGTAGTATTGCGGGGCGGAAGGAGACCCAGTACTTC | TRBJ2-5 | TRBV19 | - | -
CAWSPGLAGGGTQYF | TGTGCCTGGAGCCCGGGGCTAGCGGGGGGAGGTACGCAGTATTTT | TRBJ2-3 | TRBV30 | - | TRBD2
CASSPGGEIGQYF | TGTGCCAGCAGCCCGGGGGGCGAAATCGGGCAGTACTTC | TRBJ2-7 | TRBV5-8 | - | -
CASKGLAENTGELFF | TGTGCCAGCAAGGGACTAGCGGAAAACACCGGGGAGCTGTTTTTT | TRBJ2-2 | TRBV19 | - | TRBD2
CASSPGGPDTQYF | TGTGCCAGCTCACCTGGCGGCCCAGATACGCAGTATTTT | TRBJ2-3 | TRBV18 | - | -
CASSRGVLDTQYF | TGTGCCAGCAGCCGCGGGGTCCTAGATACGCAGTATTTT | TRBJ2-3 | TRBV7-2 | - | -
CASSVQYNQPQHF | TGTGCCAGTAGTGTCCAGTACAATCAGCCCCAGCATTTT | TRBJ1-5 | TRBV19 | - | -
CASRPSGHPYEQYF | TGTGCCAGCCGACCCTCGGGCCACCCCTACGAGCAGTACTTC | TRBJ2-7 | TRBV7-9 | many | -
CASSPPGQGTYEQYF | TGTGCCAGCAGTCCCCCGGGACAGGGGACCTACGAGCAGTACTTC | TRBJ2-7 | TRBV28 | - | TRBD1
CASSRTGTGVPLRPGELFF | TGTGCCAGCAGTCGAACCGGGACAGGGGTGCCCCTACGCCCCGGGGAGCTGTTTTTT | TRBJ2-2 | TRBV27 | - | TRBD1
CAILGAGSYGYTF | TGTGCCATCCTGGGTGCGGGATCGTATGGCTACACCTTC | TRBJ1-2 | TRBV10-3 | - | -